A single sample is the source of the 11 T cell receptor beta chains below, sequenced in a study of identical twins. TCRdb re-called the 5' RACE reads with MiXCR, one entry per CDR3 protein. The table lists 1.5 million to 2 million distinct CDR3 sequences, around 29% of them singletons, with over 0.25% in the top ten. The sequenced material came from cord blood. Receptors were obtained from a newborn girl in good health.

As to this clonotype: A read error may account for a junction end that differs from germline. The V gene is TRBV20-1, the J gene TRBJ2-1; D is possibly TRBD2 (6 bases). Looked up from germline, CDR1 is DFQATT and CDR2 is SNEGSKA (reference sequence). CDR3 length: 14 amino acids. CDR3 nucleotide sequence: TGCGGTGCTAGTTCGGACTACCACTACAATGAGCAGTTCTTC. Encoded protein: CGASSDYHYNEQFF.

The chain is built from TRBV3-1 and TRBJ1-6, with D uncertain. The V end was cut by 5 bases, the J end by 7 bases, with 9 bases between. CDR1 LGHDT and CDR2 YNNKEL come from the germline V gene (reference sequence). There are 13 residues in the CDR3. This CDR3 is CASSMQVNSPLHF. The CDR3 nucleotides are TGTGCCAGCAGCATGCAGGTGAATTCACCCCTCCACTTT. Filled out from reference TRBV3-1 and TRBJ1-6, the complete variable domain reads DTAVSQTPKYLVTQMGNDKSIKCEQNLGHDTMYWYKQDSKKFLKIMFSYNNKELIINETVPNRFSPKSPDKAHLNLHINSLELGDSAVYFCASSMQVNSPLHFGNGTRLTVT.

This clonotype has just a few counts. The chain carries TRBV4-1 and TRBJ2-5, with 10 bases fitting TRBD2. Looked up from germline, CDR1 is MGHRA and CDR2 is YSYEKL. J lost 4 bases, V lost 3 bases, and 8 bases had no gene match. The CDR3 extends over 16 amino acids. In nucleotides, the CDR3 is TGCGCCAGCAGCCAGGGACTAGCGAAGGTTGGAGAGACCCAGTACTTC. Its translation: CASSQGLAKVGETQYF.

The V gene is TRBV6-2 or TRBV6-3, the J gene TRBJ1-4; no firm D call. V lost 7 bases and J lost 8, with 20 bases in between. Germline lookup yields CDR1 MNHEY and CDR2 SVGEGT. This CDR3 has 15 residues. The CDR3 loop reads CASTFTGILGEKLFF. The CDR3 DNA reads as TGTGCCAGCACGTTTACCGGGATCCTGGGGGAAAAACTGTTTTTT.

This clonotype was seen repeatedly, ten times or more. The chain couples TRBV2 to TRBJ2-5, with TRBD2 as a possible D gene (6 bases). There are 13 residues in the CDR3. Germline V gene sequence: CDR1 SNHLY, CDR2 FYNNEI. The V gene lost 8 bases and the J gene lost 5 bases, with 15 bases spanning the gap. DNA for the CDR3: TGTGCCAGCGCCAGACTAGGCGCGGAGACCCAGTACTTC. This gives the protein CASARLGAETQYF. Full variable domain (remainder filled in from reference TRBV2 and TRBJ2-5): EPEVTQTPSHQVTQMGQEVILRCVPISNHLYFYWYRQILGQKVEFLVSFYNNEISEKSEIFDDQFSVERPDGSNFTLKIRSTKLEDSAMYFCASARLGAETQYFGPGTRLLVL.

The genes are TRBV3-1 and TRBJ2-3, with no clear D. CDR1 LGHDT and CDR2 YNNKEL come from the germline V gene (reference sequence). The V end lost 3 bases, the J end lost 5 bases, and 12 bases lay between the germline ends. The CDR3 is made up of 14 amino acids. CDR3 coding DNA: TGTGCCAGCAGCCAGACCGGGTTAGTAGATACGCAGTATTTT. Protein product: CASSQTGLVDTQYF.

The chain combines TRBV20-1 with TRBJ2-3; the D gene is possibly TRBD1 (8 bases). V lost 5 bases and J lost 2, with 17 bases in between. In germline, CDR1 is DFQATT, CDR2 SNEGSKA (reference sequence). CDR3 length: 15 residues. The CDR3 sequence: CSAPHRGGDTDTQYF. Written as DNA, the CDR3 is TGCAGTGCTCCTCACAGGGGGGGGGACACAGATACGCAGTATTTT.

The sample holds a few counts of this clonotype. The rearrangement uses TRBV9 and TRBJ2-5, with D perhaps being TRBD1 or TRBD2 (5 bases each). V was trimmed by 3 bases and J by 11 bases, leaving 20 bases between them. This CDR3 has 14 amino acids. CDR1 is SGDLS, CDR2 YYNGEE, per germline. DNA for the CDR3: TGTGCCAGCAGCGACGGTTGGGGGTTGGTTGAGCAGTACTTC. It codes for CASSDGWGLVEQYF.

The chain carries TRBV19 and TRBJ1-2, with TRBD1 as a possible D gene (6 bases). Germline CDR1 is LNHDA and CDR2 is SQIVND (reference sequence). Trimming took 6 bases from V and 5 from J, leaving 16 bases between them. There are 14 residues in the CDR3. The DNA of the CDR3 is TGTGCCAGTAGGATAAGTCCCAGGGGATATGGCTACACCTTC. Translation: CASRISPRGYGYTF.

CDR3 nucleotide sequence: TGTGCTAGTGGTTTACCAGCCCCTTTTGGCTATGGCTACACCTTC. This sequence encodes CASGLPAPFGYGYTF. The rearrangement joins TRBV12-5 to TRBJ1-2, with unresolved D. This CDR3 comprises 15 residues. Trimming cost V 3 bases and J 4 bases, with 15 bases left between them. CDR1 is LGHNT and CDR2 is FRNRAP in the germline V gene.

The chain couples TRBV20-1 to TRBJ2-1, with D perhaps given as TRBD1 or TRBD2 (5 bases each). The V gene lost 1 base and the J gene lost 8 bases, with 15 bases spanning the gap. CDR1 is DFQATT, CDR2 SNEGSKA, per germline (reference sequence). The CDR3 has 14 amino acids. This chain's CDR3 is CSARGERQGDEQFF. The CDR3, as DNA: TGCAGTGCTAGAGGGGAGAGACAAGGGGATGAGCAGTTCTTC.